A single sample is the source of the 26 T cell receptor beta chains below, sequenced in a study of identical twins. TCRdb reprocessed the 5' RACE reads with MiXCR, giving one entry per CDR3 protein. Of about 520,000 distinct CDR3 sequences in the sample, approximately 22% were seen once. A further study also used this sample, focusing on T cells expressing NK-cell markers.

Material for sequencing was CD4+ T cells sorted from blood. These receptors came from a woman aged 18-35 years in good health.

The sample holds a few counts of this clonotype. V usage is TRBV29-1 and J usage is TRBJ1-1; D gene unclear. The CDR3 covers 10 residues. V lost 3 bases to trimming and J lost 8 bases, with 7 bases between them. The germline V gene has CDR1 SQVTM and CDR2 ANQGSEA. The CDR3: CSVEYREAFF. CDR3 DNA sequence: TGCAGCGTTGAGTACAGAGAAGCTTTCTTT.

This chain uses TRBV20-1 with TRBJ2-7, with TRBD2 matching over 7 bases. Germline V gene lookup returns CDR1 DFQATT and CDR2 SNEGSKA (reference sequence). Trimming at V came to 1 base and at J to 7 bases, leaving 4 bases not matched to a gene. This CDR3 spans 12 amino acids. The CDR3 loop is CSARGGGTEQYF. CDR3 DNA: TGCAGTGCTAGAGGGGGAGGGACGGAGCAGTACTTC.

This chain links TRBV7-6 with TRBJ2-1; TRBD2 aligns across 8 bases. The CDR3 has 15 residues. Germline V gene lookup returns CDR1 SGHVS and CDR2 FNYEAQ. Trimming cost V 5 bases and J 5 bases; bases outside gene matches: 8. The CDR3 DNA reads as TGTGCCAGCAGCCTACCGGGACTAGGTAACAATGAGCAGTTCTTC. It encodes CASSLPGLGNNEQFF.

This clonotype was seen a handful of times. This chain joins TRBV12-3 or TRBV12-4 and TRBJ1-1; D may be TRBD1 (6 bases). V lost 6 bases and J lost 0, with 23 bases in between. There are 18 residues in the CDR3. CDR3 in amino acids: CASREDDRFGMMNTEAFF. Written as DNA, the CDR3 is TGTGCCAGCAGGGAAGATGACAGGTTTGGGATGATGAACACTGAAGCTTTCTTT.

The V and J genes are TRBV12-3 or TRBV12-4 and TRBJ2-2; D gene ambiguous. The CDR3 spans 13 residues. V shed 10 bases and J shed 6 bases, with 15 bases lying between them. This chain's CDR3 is CAIAKNRPGELFF. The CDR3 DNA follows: TGTGCCATCGCAAAAAACCGGCCCGGGGAGCTGTTTTTT.

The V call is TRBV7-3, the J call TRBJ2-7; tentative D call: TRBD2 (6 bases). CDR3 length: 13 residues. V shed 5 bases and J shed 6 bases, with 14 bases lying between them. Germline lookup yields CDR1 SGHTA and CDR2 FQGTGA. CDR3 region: CASSPHTGGEQYF. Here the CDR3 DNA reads TGTGCCAGCAGCCCCCACACCGGGGGCGAGCAGTACTTC.

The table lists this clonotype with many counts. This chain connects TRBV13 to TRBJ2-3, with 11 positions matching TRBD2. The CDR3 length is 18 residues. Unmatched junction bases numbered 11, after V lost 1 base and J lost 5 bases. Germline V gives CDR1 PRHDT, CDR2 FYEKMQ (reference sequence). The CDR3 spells CASSLAVGLAGGEDTQYF. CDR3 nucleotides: TGTGCCAGCAGCTTAGCTGTAGGGCTAGCGGGAGGAGAAGATACGCAGTATTTT.

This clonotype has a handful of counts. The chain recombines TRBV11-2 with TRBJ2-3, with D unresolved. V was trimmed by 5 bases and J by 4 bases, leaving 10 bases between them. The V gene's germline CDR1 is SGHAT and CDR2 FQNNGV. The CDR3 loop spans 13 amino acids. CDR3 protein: CASSPTAADTQYF. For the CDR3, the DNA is TGTGCCAGCAGCCCCACGGCGGCAGATACGCAGTATTTT.

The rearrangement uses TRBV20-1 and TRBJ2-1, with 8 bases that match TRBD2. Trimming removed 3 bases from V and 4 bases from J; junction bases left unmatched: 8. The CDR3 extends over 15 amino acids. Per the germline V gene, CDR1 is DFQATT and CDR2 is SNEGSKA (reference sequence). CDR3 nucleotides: TGCAGTGCTAGTGTATTAGCGGGACTTTACAATGAGCAGTTCTTC. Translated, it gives CSASVLAGLYNEQFF.

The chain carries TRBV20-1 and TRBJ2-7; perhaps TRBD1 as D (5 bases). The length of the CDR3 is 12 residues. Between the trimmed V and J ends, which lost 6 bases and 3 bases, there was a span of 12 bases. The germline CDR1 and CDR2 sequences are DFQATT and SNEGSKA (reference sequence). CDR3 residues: CSAVFDSYEQYF. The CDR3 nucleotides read TGCAGTGCCGTATTTGACAGCTACGAGCAGTACTTC.

CDR3 in amino acids: CASSLPFSSEQFF. In nucleotides, the CDR3 is TGTGCCAGCAGCTTGCCATTCAGTAGTGAGCAGTTCTTC. The V gene is TRBV5-5, the J gene TRBJ2-1; D is uncertain. CDR1 is SGHKS, CDR2 YYEKEE, per germline (reference sequence). The CDR3 runs to 13 residues. V was shortened by 1 base and J by 9 bases, with 11 bases between the two germline ends. The full variable domain, rest sourced from reference TRBV5-5 and TRBJ2-1, is DAGVTQSPTHLIKTRGQQVTLRCSPISGHKSVSWYQQVLGQGPQFIFQYYEKEERGRGNFPDRFSARQFPNYSSELNVNALLLGDSALYLCASSLPFSSEQFFGPGTRLTVL.

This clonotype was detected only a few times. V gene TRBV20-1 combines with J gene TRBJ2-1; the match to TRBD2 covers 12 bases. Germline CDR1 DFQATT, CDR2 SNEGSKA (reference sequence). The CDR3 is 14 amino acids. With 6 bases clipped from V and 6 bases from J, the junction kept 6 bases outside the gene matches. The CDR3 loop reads CSATTSGRGNEQFF. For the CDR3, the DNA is TGCAGTGCAACGACTAGCGGGAGAGGCAATGAGCAGTTCTTC.

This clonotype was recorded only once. The DNA for the CDR3 is TGTGCCAGCAGCACCGGACTAGCGGGGGCCCAAGAGACCCAGTACTTC. It is translated as CASSTGLAGAQETQYF. This sequence joins TRBV9 and TRBJ2-5, with 13 bases identical to TRBD2. The V gene end was trimmed by 4 bases and the J gene end by 1 base; junction bases not matched to a gene: 4. This CDR3 comprises 16 residues. CDR1 and CDR2 (germline): SGDLS, YYNGEE.

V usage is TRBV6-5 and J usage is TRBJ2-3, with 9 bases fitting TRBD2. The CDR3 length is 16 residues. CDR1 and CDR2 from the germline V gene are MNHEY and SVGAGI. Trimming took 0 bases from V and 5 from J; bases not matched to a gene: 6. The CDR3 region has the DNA TGTGCCAGCAGTTACTCGAGAACAGCGGGGGGAGATACGCAGTATTTT. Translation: CASSYSRTAGGDTQYF.

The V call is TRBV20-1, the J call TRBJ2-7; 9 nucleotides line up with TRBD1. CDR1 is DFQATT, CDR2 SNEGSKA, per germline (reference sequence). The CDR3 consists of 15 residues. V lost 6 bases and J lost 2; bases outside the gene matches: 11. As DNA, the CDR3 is TGCAGTGCGGAGAGGACAGGGGTCGTCCCCTACGAGCAGTACTTC. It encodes CSAERTGVVPYEQYF.

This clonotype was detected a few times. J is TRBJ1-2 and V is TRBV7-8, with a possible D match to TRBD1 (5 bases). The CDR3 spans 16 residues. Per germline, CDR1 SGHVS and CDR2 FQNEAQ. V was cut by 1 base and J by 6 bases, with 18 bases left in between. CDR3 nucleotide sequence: TGTGCCAGCAGCTTAGTTCGAGTGGGCAGGGAGGATGGCTACACCTTC. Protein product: CASSLVRVGREDGYTF.

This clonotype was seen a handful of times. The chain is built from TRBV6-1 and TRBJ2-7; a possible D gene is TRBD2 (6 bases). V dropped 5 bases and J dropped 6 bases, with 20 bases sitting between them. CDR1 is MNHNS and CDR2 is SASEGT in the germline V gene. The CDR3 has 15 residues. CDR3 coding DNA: TGTGCCAGCAGTCGGGGGTCTATCGAAGATGTCGAGCAGTACTTC. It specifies CASSRGSIEDVEQYF.

CDR3 sequence: CSASWGTEISYGYTF. As DNA, the CDR3 is TGCAGTGCTAGCTGGGGGACAGAAATTTCCTATGGCTACACCTTC. The rearrangement uses TRBV20-1 and TRBJ1-2, with 7 bases aligning to TRBD1. CDR3 length: 15 residues. Looked up from germline, CDR1 is DFQATT and CDR2 is SNEGSKA (reference sequence). The V segment lost 3 bases and the J segment 4 bases; nucleotides outside the gene matches: 11.

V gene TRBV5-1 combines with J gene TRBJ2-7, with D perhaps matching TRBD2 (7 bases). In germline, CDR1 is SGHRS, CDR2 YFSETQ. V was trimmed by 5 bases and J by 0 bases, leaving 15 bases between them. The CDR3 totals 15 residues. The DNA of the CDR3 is TGCGCCAGCAGAGCGGGGACAAGGCACTCCTACGAGCAGTACTTC. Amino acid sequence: CASRAGTRHSYEQYF.

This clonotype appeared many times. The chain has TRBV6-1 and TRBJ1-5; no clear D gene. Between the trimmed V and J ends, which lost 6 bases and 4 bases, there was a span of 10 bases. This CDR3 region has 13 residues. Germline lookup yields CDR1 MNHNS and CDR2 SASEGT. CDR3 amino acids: CASSPWYNQPQHF. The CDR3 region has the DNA TGTGCCAGCAGCCCCTGGTATAATCAGCCCCAGCATTTT.

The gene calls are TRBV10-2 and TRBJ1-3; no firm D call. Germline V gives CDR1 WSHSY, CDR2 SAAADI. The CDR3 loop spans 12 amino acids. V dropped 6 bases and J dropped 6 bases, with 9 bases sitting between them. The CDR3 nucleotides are TGCGCCAGCAGGAGGCACGAAAACACCATATATTTT. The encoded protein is CASRRHENTIYF.

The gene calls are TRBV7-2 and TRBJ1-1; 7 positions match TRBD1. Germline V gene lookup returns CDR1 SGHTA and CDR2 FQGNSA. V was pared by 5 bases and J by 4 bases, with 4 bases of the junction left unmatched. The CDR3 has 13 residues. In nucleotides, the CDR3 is TGTGCCAGCAGCAGAAACAGGGGCACTGAAGCTTTCTTT. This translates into CASSRNRGTEAFF.

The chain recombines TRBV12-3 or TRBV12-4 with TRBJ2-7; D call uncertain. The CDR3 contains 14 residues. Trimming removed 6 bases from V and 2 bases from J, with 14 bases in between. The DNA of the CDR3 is TGTGCCAGCAGCCACGACACAGTAACCTACGAGCAGTACTTC. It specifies CASSHDTVTYEQYF.

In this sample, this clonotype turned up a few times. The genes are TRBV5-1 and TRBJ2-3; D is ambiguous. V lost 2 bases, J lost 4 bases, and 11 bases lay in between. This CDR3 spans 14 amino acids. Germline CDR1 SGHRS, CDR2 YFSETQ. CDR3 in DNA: TGCGCCAGCAGCTTTCGGCAGCACCCAGATACGCAGTATTTT. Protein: CASSFRQHPDTQYF.

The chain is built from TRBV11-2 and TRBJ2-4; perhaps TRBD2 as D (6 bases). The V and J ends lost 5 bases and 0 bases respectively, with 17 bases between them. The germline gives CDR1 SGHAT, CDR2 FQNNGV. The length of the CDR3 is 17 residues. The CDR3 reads CASSRRGLQLAKNIQYF. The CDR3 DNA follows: TGTGCCAGCAGCAGGCGGGGACTCCAACTAGCCAAAAACATTCAGTACTTC.

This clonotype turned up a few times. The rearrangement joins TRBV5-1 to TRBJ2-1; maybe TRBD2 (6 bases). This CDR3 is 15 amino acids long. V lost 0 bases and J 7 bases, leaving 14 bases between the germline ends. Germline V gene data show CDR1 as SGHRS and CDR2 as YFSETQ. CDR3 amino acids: CASSLVGSLPNEQFF. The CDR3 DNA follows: TGCGCCAGCAGCTTGGTCGGGAGCTTACCAAATGAGCAGTTCTTC.